Each of the 28 T cell receptor beta chains below was sequenced from the same sample in a study of blood T cell repertoires in COVID-19. The method was immunoSEQ multiplex PCR; TCRdb's version includes in-frame clones alone and lacks a portion of them. Found here are about 200,000 clones, roughly 86% of them singletons; the top ten hold less than 8%. Sequenced: peripheral blood. Receptors originate from a woman aged 45 to 65 with active or convalescent COVID-19.

The chain couples TRBV5-8 to TRBJ2-1; possible D gene TRBD1, 5 bases. This CDR3 contains 11 residues. Trimming left V 4 bases short and J 11 bases short, with 10 bases between. The germline V gene encodes CDR1 SGHTS and CDR2 YDEGEE. The CDR3 here is CASSRQYKQFF. The CDR3 nucleotides read TGTGCCAGCAGCCGACAGTATAAGCAGTTCTTC.

The CDR3 loop is CSVARTSGLYEQYF. For the CDR3, the DNA is TGCAGCGTCGCAAGGACTAGCGGGCTGTACGAGCAGTACTTC. This sequence joins TRBV29-1 and TRBJ2-7, with 11 bases matching TRBD2. Per germline, CDR1 SQVTM and CDR2 ANQGSEA. V lost 6 bases to trimming and J lost 4 bases; unmatched junction nucleotides: 8. The CDR3 runs 14 residues.

This chain links TRBV28 with TRBJ1-2; TRBD1 might be the D (6 bases). V was shortened by 2 bases and J by 3 bases, with 13 bases between the two germline ends. The CDR3 is made up of 15 amino acids. In germline, CDR1 is MDHEN, CDR2 SYDVKM. CDR3 amino acids: CASSLRQDRDYGYTF. Written as DNA, the CDR3 is TGTGCCAGCAGTTTACGTCAGGACAGAGACTATGGCTACACCTTC.

The genes are TRBV6-5 and TRBJ2-3; TRBD1 matches 7 bases. Unmatched junction bases numbered 6, after V lost 6 bases and J lost 0 bases. This CDR3 is built from 15 residues. Germline CDR1 and CDR2: MNHEY and SVGAGI. The CDR3, as DNA: TGTGCCAGCAGGGACAGGCTTTCTAGCACAGATACGCAGTATTTT. Translation gives CASRDRLSSTDTQYF.

The V and J genes are TRBV4-1 and TRBJ1-1; D gene uncertain. Trimming removed 2 bases from V and 0 bases from J, with 10 bases in between. CDR1 is MGHRA and CDR2 is YSYEKL in the germline V gene. The CDR3 length is 15 residues. The CDR3, as DNA: TGCGCCAGCAGCCAACCCTCCCTCTTGAACACTGAAGCTTTCTTT. Protein sequence: CASSQPSLLNTEAFF.

This CDR3 reads CASQNPRGANVLTF. The CDR3 region has the DNA TGTGCCAGCCAAAACCCCCGGGGGGCCAACGTCCTGACTTTC. The chain is built from TRBV6-5 and TRBJ2-6; D not resolved. CDR1 MNHEY and CDR2 SVGAGI come from the germline V gene. Trimming removed 8 bases from V and 4 bases from J, with 12 bases in between. The CDR3 is made up of 14 amino acids.

The chain has TRBV19 and TRBJ2-5, with 10 bases aligning to TRBD2. The V and J ends lost 5 bases and 2 bases, in that order; junction bases with no gene match: 23. CDR1 and CDR2 (germline): LNHDA, SQIVND (reference sequence). The CDR3 spans 21 residues. The CDR3 loop reads CASSSLEQGTSAGFDQETQYF. As DNA, the CDR3 is TGTGCCAGTAGTTCTCTCGAGCAAGGGACTAGCGCCGGGTTCGATCAAGAGACCCAGTACTTC.

The chain employs TRBV3-1 (or the pseudogene TRBV3-2) and TRBJ2-1; 7 nucleotides agree with TRBD2. This CDR3 region has 17 residues. V trimming: 0 bases; J trimming: 5 bases; junction bases outside the gene matches: 10. The germline V gene encodes CDR1 LGHDT and CDR2 YNNKEL (reference sequence). CDR3 nucleotide sequence: TGTGCCAGCAGCCAAGATCGAACGGGAGGCCCCGACAATGAGCAGTTCTTC. Protein sequence: CASSQDRTGGPDNEQFF.

This sequence joins TRBV2 and TRBJ1-2; TRBD1 matches at 10 bases. V was pared by 8 bases and J by 7 bases, with 4 bases of the junction left unmatched. Germline V gives CDR1 SNHLY, CDR2 FYNNEI. The CDR3 runs 12 residues. Here the CDR3 reads CASQGDRGGYTF. CDR3 DNA sequence: TGTGCCAGCCAGGGGGACAGGGGTGGCTACACCTTC.

The genes are TRBV18 and TRBJ1-1, with 12 bases fitting TRBD1. The CDR3 length is 17 residues. CDR1 is KGHSH and CDR2 is LQKENI in the germline V gene. The ends lost 4 bases at V and 7 bases at J; junction bases unmatched: 13. The DNA for the CDR3 is TGTGCCAGCTCACGACGACTCGGGACAGGGGGCGCGGGTGAAGCTTTCTTT. This sequence encodes CASSRRLGTGGAGEAFF.

The J gene is TRBJ1-2, the V gene TRBV6-1, with 9 bases matching TRBD1. CDR1 MNHNS and CDR2 SASEGT come from the germline V gene. This CDR3 is built from 21 residues. The V segment lost 0 bases and the J segment 4 bases; nucleotides outside the gene matches: 21. CDR3 residues: CASSEAGGTGPFGWARYGYTF. CDR3 in DNA: TGTGCCAGCAGTGAAGCGGGGGGGACAGGGCCCTTTGGATGGGCTCGCTATGGCTACACCTTC.

The rearrangement links TRBV5-1 to TRBJ2-2; 8 bases map to TRBD1. V shed 4 bases, J shed 2 bases, and the junction held 10 bases outside the gene matches. This CDR3 has 17 amino acids. CDR1 is SGHRS, CDR2 YFSETQ, per germline. The CDR3 sequence is CASSPRPQGGNTGELFF. The CDR3 DNA sequence: TGCGCCAGCAGCCCCCGCCCACAGGGGGGAAACACCGGGGAGCTGTTTTTT. The full variable domain, completed using reference TRBV5-1 and TRBJ2-2, is KAGVTQTPRYLIKTRGQQVTLSCSPISGHRSVSWYQQTPGQGLQFLFEYFSETQRNKGNFPGRFSGRQFSNSRSEMNVSTLELGDSALYLCASSPRPQGGNTGELFFGEGSRLTVL.

The chain links TRBV5-1 to TRBJ2-1, with 8 bases that match TRBD1. Germline V lookup: CDR1 SGHRS, CDR2 YFSETQ. After removal of 1 base from V and 3 bases from J, the junction contained 6 bases not matched to a gene. This CDR3 contains 16 residues. The CDR3 nucleotides are TGCGCCAGCAGCTTGCTCGGACAGGGAGGCTACAATGAGCAGTTCTTC. It is translated as CASSLLGQGGYNEQFF.

The gene calls are TRBV5-6 and TRBJ2-5; 13 bases line up with TRBD2. CDR1 and CDR2 (germline): SGHDT, YYEEEE. J gave up 4 bases and V 3 bases, and 6 bases lay outside the gene matches. The CDR3 is 16 amino acids. DNA of the CDR3: TGTGCCAGCAGCTGGGCGACTAGCGGGGGGCGAGAGACCCAGTACTTC. Translation gives CASSWATSGGRETQYF.

This clone occurred a few times. The chain combines TRBV10-3 with TRBJ2-7, with D possibly matching TRBD2 (7 bases). CDR1 and CDR2 (germline): ENHRY, SYGVKD. The ends were cut back, 6 bases at V and 4 bases at J, with 16 bases in the middle. The CDR3 sequence is 14 residues long. CDR3 sequence: CAISAAGEGYEQYF. The CDR3 nucleotides read TGTGCCATCAGCGCGGCAGGGGAGGGGTACGAGCAGTACTTC.

This chain links TRBV7-2 with TRBJ2-1; D is undetermined. V was clipped by 1 base and J by 9 bases, with 4 bases between them. Germline V gene data show CDR1 as SGHTA and CDR2 as FQGNSA. The CDR3 contains 11 residues. The CDR3 DNA follows: TGTGCCAGCAGCTTAGTGCGTGAGCAGTTCTTC. This codes for CASSLVREQFF.

V gene TRBV7-3 combines with J gene TRBJ2-7; 7 bases fit TRBD2. The CDR3 consists of 15 residues. Trimming removed 5 bases from V and 5 bases from J; junction bases left unmatched: 12. In germline, CDR1 is SGHTA, CDR2 FQGTGA. CDR3 loop: CASSEVGGSGNEQYF. CDR3 DNA: TGTGCCAGCAGCGAGGTGGGCGGGAGTGGCAACGAGCAGTACTTC.

The chain is built from TRBV6-6 and TRBJ2-1; 7 nucleotides agree with TRBD2. CDR3 length: 15 amino acids. V lost 5 bases, J lost 7 bases, and 11 bases stayed unmatched. Germline V gene lookup returns CDR1 MNHNY and CDR2 SVGAGI (reference sequence). This chain's CDR3 is CASSPPGLLGNEQFF. The CDR3 DNA follows: TGTGCCAGCAGTCCTCCGGGACTATTGGGGAATGAGCAGTTCTTC.

The CDR3 bases are TGTGCCAGCACGCGGGGTTTCACAGATACGCAGTATTTT. Its translation: CASTRGFTDTQYF. V and J are TRBV3-1 (or the pseudogene TRBV3-2) and TRBJ2-3; tentative D call: TRBD2 (6 bases). Germline V CDR1 and CDR2: LGHDT, YNNKEL (reference sequence). The V gene lost 7 bases and the J gene lost 2 bases, with 10 bases spanning the gap. The CDR3 is 13 residues long.

This clone was detected a few times. The chain links TRBV7-2 to TRBJ1-3, with TRBD1 identical over 8 bases. The V and J ends lost 3 bases and 2 bases, in that order; junction bases with no gene match: 6. This CDR3 spans 16 amino acids. Looked up from germline, CDR1 is SGHTA and CDR2 is FQGNSA. This CDR3 reads CASSFSTGVTGNTIYF. In nucleotides, the CDR3 is TGTGCCAGCAGCTTTTCGACAGGGGTGACTGGAAACACCATATATTTT.

This chain uses TRBV19 with TRBJ1-2; weak D call: TRBD1 (6 bases). The CDR3 has 14 residues. Trimming shortened V by 5 bases and J by 2 bases, and 12 bases separated the two germline ends. Germline loops: CDR1 LNHDA, CDR2 SQIVND (reference sequence). The CDR3 is CASSPWTENYGYTF. CDR3 bases: TGTGCCAGTAGTCCCTGGACAGAAAACTATGGCTACACCTTC.

There are a few counts of this clone. The V and J genes are TRBV3-1 (or the pseudogene TRBV3-2) and TRBJ1-3; 7 nucleotides align to TRBD1. The junction had 9 bases not matched to a gene; V was cut back by 4 bases and J by 15 bases. This CDR3 is built from 12 residues. Germline loops: CDR1 LGHDT, CDR2 YNNKEL (reference sequence). In DNA form, the CDR3 reads TGTGCCAGCAGCCGACAGGGCGGTTCAAAATATTTT. Its translation is CASSRQGGSKYF.

This chain links TRBV6-1 with TRBJ1-6; possible D gene TRBD1, 6 bases. Looked up from germline, CDR1 is MNHNS and CDR2 is SASEGT. V lost 2 bases, J lost 6 bases, and 8 bases lay in between. The CDR3 sequence is 14 residues long. The CDR3: CASSERDINSPLHF. CDR3 sequence (DNA): TGTGCCAGCAGTGAAAGGGACATTAATTCACCCCTCCACTTT.

The chain uses TRBV10-3 and TRBJ2-5, with D perhaps matching TRBD2 (5 bases). This CDR3 is 13 amino acids long. The germline gives CDR1 ENHRY, CDR2 SYGVKD. Trimming pared 4 bases from V and 2 bases from J, leaving 8 bases between. CDR3 nucleotide sequence: TGTGCCATCAGTGGAGGGATACAAGAGACCCAGTACTTC. This translates into CAISGGIQETQYF.

In this sample, this clone turned up once. The V call is TRBV30, the J call TRBJ1-5; 12 positions match TRBD1. V was clipped by 2 bases and J by 7 bases; unmatched bases: 6. CDR3 length: 15 residues. Germline assignment: CDR1 GTSNPN and CDR2 SVGIG (reference sequence). Written as DNA, the CDR3 is TGTGCCTGGAGTAGGGGACAGGGGGCTGGGCAGCCCCAGCATTTT. This encodes CAWSRGQGAGQPQHF.

This clone is large in the sample. This chain links TRBV30 with TRBJ1-2; 12 bases align to TRBD1. V lost 5 bases, J lost 7 bases, and 11 bases stayed unmatched. In germline, CDR1 is GTSNPN, CDR2 SVGIG (reference sequence). The CDR3 is 15 residues long. The CDR3 reads CAWYKKGTGGSGYTF. In DNA, the CDR3 is TGTGCCTGGTATAAAAAGGGGACAGGGGGCTCTGGCTACACCTTC.

The gene calls are TRBV6-5 and TRBJ1-1; tentatively, D is TRBD1 (5 bases). CDR3 length equals 15 residues. CDR1 is MNHEY and CDR2 is SVGAGI in the germline V gene. Deletions cut 4 bases from V and 0 bases from J, with 12 bases between. The CDR3 nucleotides are TGTGCCAGCAGTTGGGGGGGGACGGTGAACACTGAAGCTTTCTTT. Its translation: CASSWGGTVNTEAFF.

This chain uses TRBV18 with TRBJ2-7; 9 positions agree with TRBD1. CDR1 and CDR2 from the germline V gene are KGHSH and LQKENI. V was clipped by 3 bases and J by 3 bases; unmatched bases: 9. CDR3 size: 16 residues. The CDR3 is CASSPNSDRGIYEQYV. The CDR3 bases are TGTGCCAGCTCACCGAATTCGGACAGGGGAATCTACGAGCAGTACGTC.